One sample yielded the 2 T cell receptor beta chains listed below, sequenced in a study of T cell clonality in common variable immunodeficiency. Method: immunoSEQ multiplex PCR; TCRdb's copy keeps in-frame clones and lacks some. The sample is made up of about 37,000 clones, none counted only once. Sequenced: peripheral blood mononuclear cells. These TCRs come from a person aged 18 to 75 in good health.

This clone was seen repeatedly, ten times or more. The read falls 3 residues short of the CDR3 end, and the missing part is taken from the germline J gene. The chain employs TRBV7-9 and TRBJ1-4, with 10 bases lining up with TRBD1. CDR3 length equals 15 residues. V was pared by 8 bases and J by 5 bases, with 8 bases of the junction left unmatched. Germline lookup yields CDR1 SEHNR and CDR2 FQNEAQ (reference sequence). CDR3: CASVSSGQGNEKLFF. The part of the CDR3 DNA that was read is TGTGCCAGCGTCTCTTCGGGACAGGGGAATGAAAAA.

This clone has a count of ten or more. The CDR3 here is CASSLSLAPNIQYF. The CDR3 DNA, read in part, is TGTGCCAGCAGTTTATCGTTGGCTCCAAACATT. The chain employs TRBV12-3 or TRBV12-4 and TRBJ2-4; D call uncertain. Read coverage stops 3 residues before the CDR3 terminus; the germline J gene supplies the remainder. The CDR3 runs 14 residues. The V end was cut by 2 bases, the J end by 6 bases, with 11 bases between.